Listed below are T cell receptor beta chains from one sample, sequenced in a study of shared clonotypes between healthy human individuals. Measured with immunoSEQ multiplex PCR; TCRdb has only the in-frame clones, and not every one. This sample has under 1,100,000 clones, with about 76% found just once. The specimen was memory CD4+ T cells sorted from blood. The receptors stem from a young man in good health. Each CDR3 is given with its conserved first and last residue. The order of the fields is V gene, J gene, clone size, D gene, CDR3 DNA, CDR3 protein. D genes are given only for firm matches. Rows give clone size only sometimes, using once, few, many, or a class for an expanded clone.

TRBV9,TRBJ1-6,few,TRBD1,TGTGCCAGCAGCGATAGGACAGGGCGGAATTCACCCCTCCACTTT,CASSDRTGRNSPLHF
TRBV28,TRBJ1-5,NA,NA,TGTGCCAGCAGTTTGCAAGGGCCTCAGCCCCAGCATTTT,CASSLQGPQPQHF
TRBV7-9,TRBJ2-3,NA,TRBD2,TGTGCCAGCAGCTCTAGCGGGAGGACAGATACGCAGTATTTT,CASSSSGRTDTQYF
TRBV27,TRBJ2-3,NA,TRBD1,TGTGCCAGCAGTTCACCTCGGACAGGGACGACAGATACGCAGTATTTT,CASSSPRTGTTDTQYF
TRBV7-2,TRBJ1-6,once,TRBD1,TGTGCCAGCAGGTTTACAGGGGGCAATTCACCCCTCCACTTT,CASRFTGGNSPLHF
TRBV18,TRBJ1-4,NA,NA,TGTGCCAGCTCACCAGGCCCGGGACCTGCACTAAAACTGTTTTTT,CASSPGPGPALKLFF
TRBV9,TRBJ2-5,NA,NA,TGTGCTTCTAGTCTCAGCGTCGTCCAAGAGACCCAGTACTTC,CASSLSVVQETQYF
TRBV7-2,TRBJ2-7,NA,TRBD1,TGTGCCAGCAGCTCCCCGGGACAGTCCTACGAGCAGTACTTC,CASSSPGQSYEQYF
TRBV11-2,TRBJ2-7,NA,NA,TGTGCCAGCAGCTCCCCCCAGGGGCCTCAATACGAGCAGTACTTC,CASSSPQGPQYEQYF
TRBV25-1,TRBJ2-3,many,NA,TGTGCCAGCAGTCCACCCCCGTCGAGCGGGTCCCCCCCAGATACGCAGTATTTT,CASSPPPSSGSPPDTQYF
TRBV11-2,TRBJ1-3,NA,NA,TGTGCCAGCAGTCTAGCCCTACGAAACACCATATATTTT,CASSLALRNTIYF
TRBV12-5,TRBJ1-1,NA,NA,TGTGCTAGTGGTATTGGACGGGGGGGCAGGGTTTTGAACACTGAAGCTTTCTTT,CASGIGRGGRVLNTEAFF
TRBV6-5,TRBJ1-6,many,NA,TGTGCCAGCAGAAAACAGGGTAGTTCACCCCTCCACTTT,CASRKQGSSPLHF
TRBV15,TRBJ1-2,NA,NA,TGTGCCACCAGCTATCAGGGCTACAACTATGGCTACACCTTC,CATSYQGYNYGYTF
TRBV11-3,TRBJ2-7,NA,TRBD1,TGTGCCAGCAGCGGCCAAGGGCAGGGGGCCGAGCAGTACTTC,CASSGQGQGAEQYF
TRBV27,TRBJ2-2,NA,TRBD2,TGTGCCAGCAGTTTCAGCGGGGGGTTGTACGGGGAGCTGTTTTTT,CASSFSGGLYGELFF
TRBV6-1,TRBJ2-1,NA,NA,TGTGCCAGCAGACCCACAGGGAGGAATGAGCAGTTCTTC,CASRPTGRNEQFF
TRBV7-2,TRBJ1-3,NA,NA,TGTGCCAGCAGCCGCAGACCAGCGGGAAACACCATATATTTT,CASSRRPAGNTIYF
TRBV6-1,TRBJ1-1,NA,NA,TGTGCCAGCAGTGAACGGAAACAGGGCGATATGTTT,CASSERKQGDMF
TRBV6-5,TRBJ2-1,NA,NA,TGTGCCAGCACCCAAGGCAATGAGCAGTTCTTC,CASTQGNEQFF
TRBV5-1,TRBJ2-5,NA,NA,TGCGCCAGCAGCTTGAGGCGGGAGACCCAGTACTTC,CASSLRRETQYF
TRBV6-5,TRBJ1-4,NA,NA,TGTGCCAGCAGTGCGAGGACAGTTGCTAATGAAAAACTGTTTTTT,CASSARTVANEKLFF
TRBV4-3,TRBJ2-4,NA,NA,TGCGCCAGCAGCCAAGATGAGGGGATTGGCAAAAACATTCAGTACTTC,CASSQDEGIGKNIQYF
TRBV30,TRBJ2-1,NA,NA,TGTGCCTGGAGCAAGGCGGGATGGGAGCAGTTCTTC,CAWSKAGWEQFF
TRBV7-9,TRBJ1-5,NA,TRBD1,TGTGCCAGCAGCTCAGACAGGGGGCAGAATCAGCCCCAGCATTTT,CASSSDRGQNQPQHF
TRBV5-1,TRBJ2-4,few,TRBD2,TGCGCCAGCGGCTCGGGTAGCGGGGAAAACATTCAGTACTTC,CASGSGSGENIQYF